This T cell receptor beta chain was retrieved from a study of T cell responses to AZD1222 COVID-19 vaccine. Pooling of second doses given at about 4 or about 12 weeks was done. Notes on the study in general: Nearly half of unique spike-specific TCRs reportedly avoided B.1.351 and B.1.1.7 mutated regions. AZD1222 recipients seropositive at baseline numbered only five to seven. Regions 160-218 and 743-854 dominated among vaccine-associated CD4 TCRs spanning spike.

V shed 4 bases and J 14 bases; nucleotides not matched to a gene: 14. The length of the CDR3 is 14 residues. From germline, CDR1 is SGHNT and CDR2 YYREEE (reference sequence). On this clone itself: What it binds is unknown.

Sequenced by immunoSEQ multiplex PCR; TCRdb stores in-frame clones only, minus some. The sample has 110,000 to 150,000 clones; roughly 90% are singletons. V and J are TRBV5-4 and TRBJ1-2, with TRBD1 identical over 10 bases. The starting material was peripheral blood, obtained 28 days after the second AZD1222 dose. The source of this sequence is an adult who received the AZD1222 COVID-19 vaccine. The CDR3 spells CASSVRTGGEARTF. The CDR3 DNA sequence: TGTGCCAGCAGCGTTCGGACAGGGGGGGAGGCTAGGACCTTC.